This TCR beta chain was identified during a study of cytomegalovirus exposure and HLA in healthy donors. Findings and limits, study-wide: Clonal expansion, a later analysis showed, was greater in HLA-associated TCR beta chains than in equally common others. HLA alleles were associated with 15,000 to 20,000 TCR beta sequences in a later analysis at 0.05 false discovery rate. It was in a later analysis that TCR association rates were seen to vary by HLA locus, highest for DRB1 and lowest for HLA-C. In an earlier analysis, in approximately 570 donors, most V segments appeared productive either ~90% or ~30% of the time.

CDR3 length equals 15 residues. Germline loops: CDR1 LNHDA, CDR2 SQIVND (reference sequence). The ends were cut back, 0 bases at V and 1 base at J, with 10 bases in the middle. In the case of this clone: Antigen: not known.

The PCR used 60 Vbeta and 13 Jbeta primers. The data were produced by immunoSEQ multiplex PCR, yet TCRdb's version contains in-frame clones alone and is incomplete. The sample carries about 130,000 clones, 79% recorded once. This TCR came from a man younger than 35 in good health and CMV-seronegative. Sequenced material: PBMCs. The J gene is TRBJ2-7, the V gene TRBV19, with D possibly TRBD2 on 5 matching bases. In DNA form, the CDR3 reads TGTGCCAGTAGTATAGAGAGGGTGTCATCCTACGAGCAGTACGTC. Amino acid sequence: CASSIERVSSYEQYV.